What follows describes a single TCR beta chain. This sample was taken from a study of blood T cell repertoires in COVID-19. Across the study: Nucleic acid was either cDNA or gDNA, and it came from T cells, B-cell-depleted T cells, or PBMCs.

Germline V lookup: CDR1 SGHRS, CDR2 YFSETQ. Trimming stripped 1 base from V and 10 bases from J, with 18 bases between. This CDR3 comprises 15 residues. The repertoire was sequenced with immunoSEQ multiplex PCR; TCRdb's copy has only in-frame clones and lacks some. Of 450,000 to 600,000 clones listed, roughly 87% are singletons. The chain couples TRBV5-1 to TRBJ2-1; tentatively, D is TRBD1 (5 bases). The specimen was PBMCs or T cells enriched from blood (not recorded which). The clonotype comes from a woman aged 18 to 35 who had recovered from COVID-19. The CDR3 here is CASSLSAGSIGEQFF. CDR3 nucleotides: TGCGCCAGCAGCTTGTCGGCAGGGTCAATCGGGGAGCAGTTCTTC.